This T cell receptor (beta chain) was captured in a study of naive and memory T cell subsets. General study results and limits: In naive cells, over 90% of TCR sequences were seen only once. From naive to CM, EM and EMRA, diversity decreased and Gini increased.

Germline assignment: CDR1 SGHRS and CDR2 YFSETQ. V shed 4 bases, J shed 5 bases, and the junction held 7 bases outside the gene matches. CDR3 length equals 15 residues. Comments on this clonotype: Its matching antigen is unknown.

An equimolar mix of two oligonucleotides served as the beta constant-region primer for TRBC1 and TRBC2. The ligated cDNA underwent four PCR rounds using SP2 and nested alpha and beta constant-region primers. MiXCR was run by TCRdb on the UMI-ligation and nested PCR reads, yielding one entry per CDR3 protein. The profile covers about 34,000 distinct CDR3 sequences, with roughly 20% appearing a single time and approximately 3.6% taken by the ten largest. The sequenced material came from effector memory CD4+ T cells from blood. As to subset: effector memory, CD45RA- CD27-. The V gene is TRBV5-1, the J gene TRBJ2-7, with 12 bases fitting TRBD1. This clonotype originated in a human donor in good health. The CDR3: CASSGGTGGVNEQYF. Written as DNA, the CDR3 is TGCGCCAGCAGCGGGGGGACAGGGGGCGTCAACGAGCAGTACTTC. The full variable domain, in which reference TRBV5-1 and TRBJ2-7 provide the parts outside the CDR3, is KAGVTQTPRYLIKTRGQQVTLSCSPISGHRSVSWYQQTPGQGLQFLFEYFSETQRNKGNFPGRFSGRQFSNSRSEMNVSTLELGDSALYLCASSGGTGGVNEQYFGPGTRLTVT.